The clone carrying this TCR beta chain was recorded at least ten times. This sample is drawn from a study of T cells after yellow fever vaccination. This CDR3 region has 14 residues. Trimming pared 3 bases from V and 0 bases from J, leaving 11 bases between. From germline, CDR1 is SQVTM and CDR2 ANQGSEA. Each CDR3 protein is one row after TCRdb ran MiXCR on the 5' RACE reads. The table shows 300,000 or so distinct CDR3 sequences, with 8.5% to 10% occurring only once. The chain carries TRBV29-1 and TRBJ1-1, with D possibly TRBD1 on 6 matching bases. The receptor was derived from a man aged 18 to 29 who received the YFV17D yellow fever vaccine. The sample consisted of CD4+ T cells sorted from PBMCs, taken 5 days after the yellow fever booster vaccination. The CDR3 loop reads CSVERTAMNTEAFF. For the CDR3, the DNA is TGCAGCGTTGAGAGGACAGCCATGAACACTGAAGCTTTCTTT.